The rows below give T cell receptor beta chains drawn from one sample of a study of cytomegalovirus exposure and HLA in healthy donors. Profiling relied on immunoSEQ multiplex PCR, and the TCRdb table lists in-frame clones only, not all of them. This repertoire includes fewer than 60,000 clones. Sequenced material: PBMCs. The receptors here all came from a woman between 40 and 55 years old in good health and CMV-seronegative. Both conserved end residues are part of each CDR3.

TRBV6-5,CASSTGGATEAFF
TRBV4-1,CASSRQGNTEAFF
TRBV4-2,CASSKRTGEGSPLHF
TRBV7-8,CASSLWGGQVAEAFF
TRBV6-6,CASRETGLLYGYTF
TRBV6-5,CASSPGADGYTF
TRBV7-6,CASKGGPTEVNEQFF
TRBV5-1,CASTEGSEQYF
TRBV6-5,CASSLGTGVGDNEQFF
TRBV25-1,CASRDGVRGTEAFF
TRBV28,CASRPPGTGSAYEQYF
TRBV7-2,CASSNTGGSLFF
TRBV29-1,CSVQRGSMNTEAFF
TRBV7-2,CASSLLGGPENIQYF
TRBV30,CAWSVASGEQYF
TRBV9,CASSVGTSGVGDTQYF
TRBV7-9,CASSGPGLAAHSTDTQYF
TRBV19,CASSKKSVKSEAFF
TRBV6-1,CASILLGPDKTQYF
TRBV7-9,CASSPSGRGTGELFF
TRBV6-1,CASREGRVNTGELFF
TRBV5-8,CASSSRPDRGTRPLF
TRBV11-2,CASSTAIRGTGELFF
TRBV9,CASSVVAGKGNTIYF
TRBV7-8,CASSLAPGGRADTQYF
TRBV18,CASSPGIQETQYF
TRBV19,CASQGQGAYNEQFF
TRBV5-1,CASSLDGGGNYGYTF
TRBV4-1,CASSQGSGASEQFF
TRBV7-9,CASTTGEYEQYF
TRBV7-6,CASLQRGSGEETQYF
TRBV6-1,CASSESSQGNSPLHF
TRBV7-9,CASTPSGSWETQYF
TRBV18,CASSPEQSYEQYF
TRBV28,CASSLFGRAGGTEAFF
TRBV18,CASSPIVDRADTEAFF
TRBV6-1,CATLGQGRRWTEAFF
TRBV5-1,CASSLSSRGGGTGELFF
TRBV4-1,CASSQESGQERQPQHF
TRBV29-1,CSGWAFQETQYF
TRBV29-1,CSVKGQVGAGTQYF
TRBV6-5,CASSYSGLATDLLFF
TRBV7-2,CASSRGQAGETQYF
TRBV7-9,CASSPGTGPETQYF